What follows is one T cell receptor (beta chain) and its context. Only in-frame clones appear in the TCRdb table, and some are missing; sequencing was by immunoSEQ multiplex PCR. This sample has fewer than 130,000 clones, with approximately 90% found just once. The CDR3 spans 14 residues. Trimming left V 5 bases short and J 2 bases short, with 11 bases between. The germline CDR1 and CDR2 sequences are SGHTA and FQGTGA. This specimen comes from a study of OX40 agonist ivuxolimab in advanced cancers. On the study more broadly: As their treatment, patients were administered ivuxolimab, an agonistic anti-OX40 (CD134) antibody. Treatment received earlier with anti-PD-1, anti-PD-L1 or anti-CTLA-4 agents was allowed, and less than 45% had some.

Sequenced here: CD4+ or CD8+ T cells sorted from blood, sampled in a trial of the OX40 agonist ivuxolimab. The origin of this receptor is an adult with an advanced solid tumor such as melanoma, head and neck, liver or kidney cancer. The chain carries TRBV7-3 and TRBJ2-3, with D perhaps matching TRBD1 (6 bases). DNA for the CDR3: TGTGCCAGCAGCGCCACAGGGTTCACAGATACGCAGTATTTT. This gives the protein CASSATGFTDTQYF.